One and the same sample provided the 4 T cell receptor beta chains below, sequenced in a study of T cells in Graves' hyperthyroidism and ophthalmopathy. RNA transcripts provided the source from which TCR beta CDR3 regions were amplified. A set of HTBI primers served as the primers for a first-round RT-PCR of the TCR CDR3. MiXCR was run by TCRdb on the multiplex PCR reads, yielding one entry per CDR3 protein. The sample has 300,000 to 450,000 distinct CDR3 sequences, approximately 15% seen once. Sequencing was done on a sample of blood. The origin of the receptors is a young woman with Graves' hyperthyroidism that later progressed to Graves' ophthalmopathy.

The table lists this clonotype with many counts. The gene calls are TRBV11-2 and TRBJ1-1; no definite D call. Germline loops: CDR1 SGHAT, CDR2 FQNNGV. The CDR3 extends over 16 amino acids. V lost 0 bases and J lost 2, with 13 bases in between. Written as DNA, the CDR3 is TGTGCCAGCAGCTTAGATCCCACGTCGGTTAACACTGAAGCTTTCTTT. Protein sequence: CASSLDPTSVNTEAFF.

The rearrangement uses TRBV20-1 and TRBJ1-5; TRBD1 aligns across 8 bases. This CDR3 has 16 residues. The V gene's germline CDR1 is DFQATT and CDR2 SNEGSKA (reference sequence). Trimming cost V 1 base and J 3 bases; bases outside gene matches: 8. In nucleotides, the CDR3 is TGCAGTGCTAGAGGGGGGCCAGGGGGCGTCAATCAGCCCCAGCATTTT. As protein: CSARGGPGGVNQPQHF.

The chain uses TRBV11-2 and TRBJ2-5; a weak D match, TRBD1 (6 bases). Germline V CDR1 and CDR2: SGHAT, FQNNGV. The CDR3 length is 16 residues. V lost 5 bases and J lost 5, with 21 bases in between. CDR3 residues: CASSQDRGSGVETQYF. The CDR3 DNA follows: TGTGCCAGCAGCCAAGATCGTGGGTCAGGGGTGGAGACCCAGTACTTC.

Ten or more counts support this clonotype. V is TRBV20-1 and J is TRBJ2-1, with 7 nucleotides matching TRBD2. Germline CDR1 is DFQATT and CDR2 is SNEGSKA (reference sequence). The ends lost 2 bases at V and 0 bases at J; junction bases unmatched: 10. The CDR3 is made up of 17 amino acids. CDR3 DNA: TGCAGTGCTAGAATCAGGAGCGGGGCCAGCTCCTACAATGAGCAGTTCTTC. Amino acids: CSARIRSGASSYNEQFF.